A single sample is the source of the 23 T cell receptor beta chains below, sequenced in a study of T cells in Graves' hyperthyroidism and ophthalmopathy. The investigators amplified TCR beta CDR3 regions from RNA transcripts. TCR CDR3 regions were first amplified by RT-PCR with HTBI primers. TCRdb re-analysed the multiplex PCR reads in MiXCR, keeping a single row per CDR3 protein. This sample yields hundreds of thousands of distinct CDR3 sequences, of which less than 25% are seen a single time; about 34% belongs to the top ten. The source material was blood. The receptors shown here come from a man aged 25-45 years with Graves' ophthalmopathy.

This clonotype appeared many times. The rearrangement joins TRBV20-1 to TRBJ1-5; D possibly corresponds to TRBD1 (5 bases). The germline V gene encodes CDR1 DFQATT and CDR2 SNEGSKA (reference sequence). This CDR3 has 13 amino acids. The V end was cut by 1 base, the J end by 7 bases, with 11 bases between. CDR3 bases: TGCAGTGCTAGAGCAGGGCGAGAGCAGCCCCAGCATTTT. It encodes CSARAGREQPQHF.

This clonotype was found a few times. The chain recombines TRBV6-1 with TRBJ2-1; TRBD1 might be the D (5 bases). This CDR3 has 13 residues. Germline CDR1 is MNHNS and CDR2 is SASEGT. The V end lost 2 bases, the J end lost 4 bases, and 6 bases lay between the germline ends. Written as DNA, the CDR3 is TGTGCCAGCAGTGAACGACAGTACAATGAGCAGTTCTTC. It codes for CASSERQYNEQFF.

Written as DNA, the CDR3 is TGTGCCAGCAGTGGAAAAGGGCTGATGGGGCCCCAGCATTTT. Its protein product is CASSGKGLMGPQHF. The chain carries TRBV2 and TRBJ1-5; unclear D gene. Germline CDR1 SNHLY, CDR2 FYNNEI. This CDR3 has 14 residues. Trimming left V 4 bases short and J 9 bases short, with 16 bases between.

This clonotype appeared once. This sequence may be a read error, since a much larger clone differs from it by one base. V usage is TRBV20-1 and J usage is TRBJ2-1; D could derive from TRBD1 or TRBD2 (6 bases each). CDR3 length: 11 residues. Germline V CDR1 and CDR2: DFQATT, SNEGSKA (reference sequence). Here the CDR3 DNA reads TGCAGTGCGGGGGCCACACGGGAGCAGCTCTTC. It specifies CSAGATREQLF.

This clonotype was detected many times. The gene calls are TRBV28 and TRBJ2-3, with TRBD1 identical over 7 bases. The CDR3 covers 15 residues. V lost 4 bases and J lost 2; bases outside the gene matches: 6. Germline-derived CDR1 and CDR2 are MDHEN and SYDVKM. The CDR3 here is CASSSPGGVTDTQYF. The CDR3 DNA is TGTGCCAGCAGTTCCCCAGGGGGTGTCACAGATACGCAGTATTTT.

In this sample, this clonotype turned up many times. The rearrangement links TRBV12-3 or TRBV12-4 to TRBJ1-1; possible D gene TRBD1, 5 bases. Trimming took off 3 bases at V and 1 base at J, with 9 bases between the two ends. The CDR3 runs 14 residues. CDR3 coding DNA: TGTGCCAGCAGTTTGGGGCAGCCGAACACTGAAGCTTTCTTT. Residues: CASSLGQPNTEAFF.

The CDR3 DNA reads TGTGCCAGCAGCTCCCCCCGGACTAGCGGGAGAGGGGAGCAGTTCTTC. Its translation is CASSSPRTSGRGEQFF. The chain uses TRBV11-2 and TRBJ2-1; 13 positions agree with TRBD2. Germline values: CDR1 SGHAT, CDR2 FQNNGV. The CDR3 spans 16 residues. Trimming took 4 bases from V and 10 from J; bases not matched to a gene: 10.

This clonotype was found a few times. The V gene is TRBV28, the J gene TRBJ2-7; 8 nucleotides agree with TRBD1. The trim removed 3 bases at V and 5 bases at J, leaving 9 bases unmatched. This CDR3 has 15 residues. Germline loops: CDR1 MDHEN, CDR2 SYDVKM. Written as DNA, the CDR3 is TGTGCCAGCAGTTTGACAGGGGCCTTTAAGAACGAGCAGTACTTC. Amino acids: CASSLTGAFKNEQYF.

The genes are TRBV3-1 and TRBJ2-3, with a tentative D call TRBD2 (5 bases). The V end lost 1 base, the J end lost 5 bases, and 13 bases lay between the germline ends. CDR1 and CDR2 from the germline V gene are LGHDT and YNNKEL (reference sequence). This CDR3 spans 15 amino acids. CDR3 amino acids: CASSQVEAVLDTQYF. In DNA form, the CDR3 reads TGTGCCAGCAGCCAAGTTGAAGCGGTACTAGATACGCAGTATTTT.

The chain combines TRBV12-3 or TRBV12-4 with TRBJ2-1, with 10 bases matching TRBD2. This CDR3 has 15 amino acids. The junction had 9 bases not matched to a gene; V was cut back by 3 bases and J by 10 bases. CDR3 in DNA: TGTGCCAGCAGTTTGGGTCTAGCGGGGGCCGGAGAGCAGTTCTTC. Protein sequence: CASSLGLAGAGEQFF.

This clonotype showed up just a few times. The V and J genes are TRBV27 and TRBJ1-5; the D is unclear. V gave up 2 bases and J gave up 0 bases, with 14 bases separating them. Looked up from germline, CDR1 is MNHEY and CDR2 is SMNVEV (reference sequence). There are 17 residues in the CDR3. The CDR3 region is CASSLGSRSYSNQPQHF. The CDR3 DNA sequence: TGTGCCAGCAGTTTAGGCTCCAGAAGTTATAGCAATCAGCCCCAGCATTTT.

This clonotype was seen many times. V and J are TRBV3-1 and TRBJ1-1; D ambiguous. This CDR3 contains 14 residues. Germline CDR1 reads LGHDT; CDR2 reads YNNKEL (reference sequence). The ends were cut back, 4 bases at V and 5 bases at J, with 14 bases in the middle. The CDR3 DNA is TGTGCCAGCAGCCTTAAAGCTGAGGGAACTGAAGCTTTCTTT. Protein sequence: CASSLKAEGTEAFF.

The J gene is TRBJ2-1, the V gene TRBV12-3 or TRBV12-4; D tentatively reads TRBD1 or TRBD2 (5 bases each). This CDR3 comprises 15 residues. V was shortened by 6 bases and J by 4 bases, with 16 bases between the two germline ends. CDR3 sequence reads: CASSLGVARYNEQFF. CDR3 bases: TGTGCCAGCAGCCTGGGGGTAGCCCGATACAATGAGCAGTTCTTC.

This clonotype was observed a handful of times. The J gene is TRBJ2-2, the V gene TRBV4-1; 11 bases align to TRBD2. The germline V gene has CDR1 MGHRA and CDR2 YSYEKL. The CDR3 has 17 amino acids. Losses at the gene ends were 8 bases for V and 1 base for J; bases not matched to a gene: 9. DNA of the CDR3: TGCGCCAGCGGGGCTCTAGCGGGAGGTCAGAACACCGGGGAGCTGTTTTTT. Amino acids: CASGALAGGQNTGELFF.

At least ten counts were recorded for this clonotype. V and J are TRBV20-1 and TRBJ2-5; D is possibly TRBD1 (5 bases). Deletions cut 3 bases from V and 6 bases from J, with 14 bases between. Per the germline V gene, CDR1 is DFQATT and CDR2 is SNEGSKA (reference sequence). The CDR3 contains 13 residues. The CDR3 DNA sequence: TGCAGTGCTAGGGAGTCCAGGGTCAAGACCCAGTACTTC. Protein product: CSARESRVKTQYF.

This clonotype was picked up many times. The V gene is TRBV3-1, the J gene TRBJ1-2; perhaps TRBD1 as D (5 bases). From germline, CDR1 is LGHDT and CDR2 YNNKEL (reference sequence). This CDR3 is 12 amino acids long. V was cut by 5 bases and J by 8 bases, with 12 bases left in between. DNA of the CDR3: TGTGCCAGCAGCTATCAGGGTAGCGGCTACACCTTC. Protein: CASSYQGSGYTF.

The DNA of the CDR3 is TGTGCCAGCAGCCCCCGACTAGCGGGAGTGGAGACCCAGTACTTC. It yields the protein CASSPRLAGVETQYF. The chain joins TRBV13 to TRBJ2-5; TRBD2 aligns across 12 bases. V dropped 5 bases and J dropped 5; count of bases not matched to a gene: 6. CDR3 length: 15 residues. Germline assignment: CDR1 PRHDT and CDR2 FYEKMQ (reference sequence).

This clonotype was picked up a small number of times. This chain joins TRBV5-5 and TRBJ2-1; 7 bases map to TRBD2. The germline CDR1 and CDR2 sequences are SGHKS and YYEKEE (reference sequence). The J segment lost 3 bases and the V segment lost 7 bases, leaving 4 bases of the junction unmatched. This CDR3 spans 13 amino acids. The CDR3 DNA is TGTGCCAGCGGACTAGTAAACTACAATGAGCAGTTCTTC. Its translation is CASGLVNYNEQFF.

This clonotype was counted only a few times. The J gene is TRBJ2-1, the V gene TRBV7-2, with 7 bases lining up with TRBD2. This CDR3 has 11 amino acids. Germline V lookup: CDR1 SGHTA, CDR2 FQGNSA. The V gene end was trimmed by 6 bases and the J gene end by 9 bases; junction bases not matched to a gene: 2. The CDR3 DNA sequence: TGTGCCAGCAGAAGCGGGGCTGAGCAGTTCTTC. Amino acid sequence: CASRSGAEQFF. The variable domain in full, with the rest retrieved from reference TRBV7-2 and TRBJ2-1, is GAGVSQSPSNKVTEKGKDVELRCDPISGHTALYWYRQSLGQGLEFLIYFQGNSAPDKSGLPSDRFSAERTGGSVSTLTIQRTQQEDSAVYLCASRSGAEQFFGPGTRLTVL.

V gene TRBV27 combines with J gene TRBJ2-5, with 10 nucleotides matching TRBD1. The CDR3 runs 14 residues. The V gene end was trimmed by 7 bases and the J gene end by 1 base; junction bases not matched to a gene: 3. Germline CDR1 is MNHEY and CDR2 is SMNVEV (reference sequence). CDR3 in amino acids: CASKRQGAQETQYF. The CDR3 DNA reads as TGTGCCAGCAAGAGACAGGGGGCCCAAGAGACCCAGTACTTC.

This clonotype turned up a few times. The chain recombines TRBV11-1 with TRBJ2-1; 10 bases are a match to TRBD2. The germline gives CDR1 SGHAT, CDR2 FQDESV (reference sequence). CDR3 length: 16 amino acids. With V trimmed by 2 bases and J by 6 bases, 7 bases remained unmatched. CDR3 sequence reads: CASSLRASGSPNEQFF. The CDR3, as DNA: TGTGCCAGCAGCTTAAGGGCTAGCGGGAGTCCCAATGAGCAGTTCTTC.

This clonotype was counted once. The genes are TRBV6-2 or TRBV6-3 and TRBJ2-3; 11 nucleotides align to TRBD1. V lost 3 bases and J lost 1; bases outside the gene matches: 9. The CDR3 runs 18 residues. From germline, CDR1 is MNHEY and CDR2 SVGEGT. The CDR3, as DNA: TGTGCCAGCAGTTATCCCGGACAGGGGGCGCAGGGCACAGATACGCAGTATTTT. It specifies CASSYPGQGAQGTDTQYF.

The gene calls are TRBV18 and TRBJ2-1; TRBD2 is a possible D gene (5 bases). V was pared by 3 bases and J by 3 bases, with 12 bases between. The CDR3 loop spans 15 amino acids. Germline-derived CDR1 and CDR2 are KGHSH and LQKENI. In nucleotides, the CDR3 is TGTGCCAGCTCACCGGGGAGCCCAGACTACAATGAGCAGTTCTTC. This codes for CASSPGSPDYNEQFF.